The T cell receptor beta chain under discussion was sequenced for a study of T cells in Graves' hyperthyroidism and ophthalmopathy. CDR3 length: 13 residues. CDR1 is SQVTM, CDR2 ANQGSEA, per germline. Trimming cost V 7 bases and J 1 base; bases outside gene matches: 5. When ophthalmopathy did not progress within 18 months, Graves' hyperthyroidism was considered stable. Thyroid ultrasound, orbital computed tomography, clinical symptoms, and serum thyroxine and TRAb underpinned diagnoses. There were TCR beta CDR3 regions amplified from RNA transcripts. In the first-round RT-PCR of the TCR CDR3, the HTBI primer set was used. A single record per CDR3 protein comes from TCRdb applying MiXCR to the multiplex PCR reads. Of about 520,000 distinct CDR3 sequences listed, roughly 20% were seen once; the top ten hold 26%. This clonotype was counted at least ten times.

This sequence was found in a man aged 18 to 35 with Graves' hyperthyroidism. J is TRBJ2-5 and V is TRBV29-1; 8 bases fit TRBD1. Sequencing was done on a sample of blood. The CDR3: CSADRGAQETQYF. The CDR3 nucleotides are TGCAGCGCCGACAGGGGAGCCCAAGAGACCCAGTACTTC.